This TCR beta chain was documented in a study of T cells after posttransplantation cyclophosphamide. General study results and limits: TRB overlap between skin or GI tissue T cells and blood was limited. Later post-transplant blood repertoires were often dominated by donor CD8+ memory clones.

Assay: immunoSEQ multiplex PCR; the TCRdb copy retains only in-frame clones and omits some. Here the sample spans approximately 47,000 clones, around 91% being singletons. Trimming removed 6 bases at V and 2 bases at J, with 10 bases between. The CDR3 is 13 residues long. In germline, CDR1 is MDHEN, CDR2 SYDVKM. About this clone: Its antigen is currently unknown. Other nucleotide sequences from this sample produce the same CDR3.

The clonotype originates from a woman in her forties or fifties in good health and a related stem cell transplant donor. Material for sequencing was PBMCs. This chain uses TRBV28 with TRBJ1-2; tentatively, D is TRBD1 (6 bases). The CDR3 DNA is TGTGCCAGCAGCCTAACAGGGAACTATGGCTACACCTTC. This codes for CASSLTGNYGYTF.